The 14 T cell receptor beta chains given below trace back to one sample, sequenced in a study of blood T cell repertoires in COVID-19. Using immunoSEQ multiplex PCR, the repertoire was profiled, and TCRdb retains in-frame clones only, with some absent. There are about 47,000 clones in the sample; 75% to 90% occur only once, and about 7% lies in the top ten. Sequences were obtained from peripheral blood. These receptor sequences come from a man aged 55 to 70 with active COVID-19.

This clone was seen once. V gene TRBV3-1 (or the pseudogene TRBV3-2) combines with J gene TRBJ2-1, with 12 bases lining up with TRBD1. The CDR3 sequence is 14 residues long. With V trimmed by 4 bases and J by 5 bases, 0 bases remained unmatched. CDR1 is LGHDT and CDR2 is YNNKEL in the germline V gene (reference sequence). This chain's CDR3 is CASSRDRGHNEQFF. The CDR3 DNA reads as TGTGCCAGCAGCCGGGACAGGGGGCACAATGAGCAGTTCTTC.

The rearrangement uses TRBV29-1 and TRBJ1-2; 8 nucleotides line up with TRBD1. Per germline, CDR1 SQVTM and CDR2 ANQGSEA. CDR3 length equals 15 residues. The trim removed 6 bases at V and 2 bases at J, leaving 11 bases unmatched. DNA of the CDR3: TGCAGCGTCGCCGTAACAGGGGGGCCAAACTATGGCTACACCTTC. Translation gives CSVAVTGGPNYGYTF.

The chain recombines TRBV24-1 with TRBJ2-1; weak D call: TRBD2 (6 bases). V lost 1 base to trimming and J lost 2 bases, with 14 bases between them. The CDR3 contains 17 residues. Germline CDR1 KGHDR, CDR2 SFDVKD. The CDR3 coding sequence is TGTGCCACCAGTGATTTCGCGGGAACCAATGCCTACAATGAGCAGTTCTTC. Residues: CATSDFAGTNAYNEQFF.

This rearrangement joins TRBV13 to TRBJ2-3; 12 bases agree with TRBD2. There are 17 residues in the CDR3. The V gene end was trimmed by 3 bases and the J gene end by 2 bases; junction bases not matched to a gene: 6. CDR1 and CDR2 (germline): PRHDT, FYEKMQ (reference sequence). This chain's CDR3 is CASSLRTSGVYTDTQYF. In nucleotides, the CDR3 is TGTGCCAGCAGCTTGCGGACTAGCGGGGTCTACACAGATACGCAGTATTTT. The complete variable domain, with remaining parts taken from reference TRBV13 and TRBJ2-3, reads AAGVIQSPRHLIKEKRETATLKCYPIPRHDTVYWYQQGPGQDPQFLISFYEKMQSDKGSIPDRFSAQQFSDYHSELNMSSLELGDSALYFCASSLRTSGVYTDTQYFGPGTRLTVL.

The chain uses TRBV7-6 and TRBJ2-5; TRBD1 matches at 9 bases. The CDR3 runs to 16 residues. CDR1 is SGHVS, CDR2 FNYEAQ, per germline. V gave up 4 bases and J gave up 0 bases; unmatched junction bases: 6. The CDR3 loop reads CASSSGQGHYQETQYF. CDR3 bases: TGTGCCAGCAGCTCCGGACAGGGGCACTACCAAGAGACCCAGTACTTC.

The chain links TRBV27 to TRBJ2-7; 9 nucleotides match TRBD2. The J segment lost 7 bases and the V segment lost 5 bases, leaving 12 bases of the junction unmatched. Germline values: CDR1 MNHEY, CDR2 SMNVEV (reference sequence). This CDR3 has 15 residues. The CDR3 protein is CASSPRGRGGQEQYF. CDR3 DNA: TGTGCCAGCAGTCCCCGCGGGCGGGGGGGCCAGGAGCAGTACTTC.

This clone came up a few times. The rearrangement uses TRBV28 and TRBJ2-5, with 7 bases fitting TRBD1. Germline-derived CDR1 and CDR2 are MDHEN and SYDVKM. The junction had 4 bases not matched to a gene; V was cut back by 6 bases and J by 0 bases. This CDR3 spans 14 amino acids. For the CDR3, the DNA is TGTGCCAGCAGGACAGACAGGGACCAAGAGACCCAGTACTTC. Its translation is CASRTDRDQETQYF.

V is TRBV7-2 and J is TRBJ2-5, with D perhaps TRBD1 (5 bases). Germline values: CDR1 SGHTA, CDR2 FQGNSA. CDR3 size: 15 residues. Trimming left V 5 bases short and J 3 bases short, with 16 bases between. The CDR3 is CASSRYATAEETQYF. The CDR3 DNA reads TGTGCCAGCAGCCGTTACGCGACAGCAGAAGAGACCCAGTACTTC. The whole variable domain, remainder taken from reference TRBV7-2 and TRBJ2-5, is GAGVSQSPSNKVTEKGKDVELRCDPISGHTALYWYRQSLGQGLEFLIYFQGNSAPDKSGLPSDRFSAERTGGSVSTLTIQRTQQEDSAVYLCASSRYATAEETQYFGPGTRLLVL.

The CDR3 loop is CASSANYGYTF. As DNA, the CDR3 is TGTGCCAGCAGCGCGAACTATGGCTACACCTTC. The chain joins TRBV5-4 to TRBJ1-2; no reliable D call. The length of the CDR3 is 11 residues. Trimming took off 4 bases at V and 2 bases at J, with 3 bases between the two ends. Germline loops: CDR1 SGHNT, CDR2 YYREEE (reference sequence).

The V call is TRBV6-5, the J call TRBJ2-2; TRBD2 aligns across 10 bases. The germline gives CDR1 MNHEY, CDR2 SVGAGI. After removal of 7 bases from V and 8 bases from J, the junction contained 10 bases not matched to a gene. The CDR3 covers 15 residues. The CDR3 sequence is CASIALAGVAGELFF. For the CDR3, the DNA is TGTGCCAGCATTGCGCTAGCGGGAGTCGCGGGGGAGCTGTTTTTT.

The CDR3: CAVRGEWDTEAFF. In DNA form, the CDR3 reads TGTGCGGTCAGGGGGGAGTGGGACACTGAAGCTTTCTTT. This rearrangement joins TRBV19 to TRBJ1-1; 7 bases map to TRBD1. The CDR3 is 13 amino acids. Germline CDR1 LNHDA, CDR2 SQIVND (reference sequence).

The J gene is TRBJ2-1, the V gene TRBV28, with 11 bases identical to TRBD1. From germline, CDR1 is MDHEN and CDR2 SYDVKM. The V segment lost 6 bases and the J segment 4 bases; nucleotides outside the gene matches: 5. The CDR3 sequence is 15 residues long. The CDR3 reads CASSPGQGVYNEQFF. DNA of the CDR3: TGTGCCAGCAGCCCGGGACAGGGGGTTTACAATGAGCAGTTCTTC.

This rearrangement joins TRBV3-1 (or the pseudogene TRBV3-2) to TRBJ1-1; D call uncertain. Germline assignment: CDR1 LGHDT and CDR2 YNNKEL (reference sequence). The V end lost 1 base, the J end lost 7 bases, and 10 bases lay between the germline ends. The CDR3 loop spans 13 amino acids. CDR3 DNA sequence: TGTGCCAGCAGCCAAGTGGCGGGATTTGAAGCTTTCTTT. Its translation is CASSQVAGFEAFF.

CDR3 sequence (DNA): TGTGCCAGCGGCCCTCGAGCCGGGACAGCCTATAATTCACCCCTCCACTTT. Translating gives CASGPRAGTAYNSPLHF. This rearrangement joins TRBV19 to TRBJ1-6; 7 nucleotides agree with TRBD1. V shed 9 bases and J 2 bases; nucleotides not matched to a gene: 13. CDR3 length equals 17 residues. The germline V gene encodes CDR1 LNHDA and CDR2 SQIVND (reference sequence).